The T cell receptor (beta chain) under discussion was sequenced for a study of blood T cells in healthy people across ages. The use of a sample-barcoded 5' primer and a J-beta primer mix characterized a second PCR of roughly 7 to 11 cycles. TCRdb processed the 5' RACE reads anew with MiXCR; each CDR3 protein has one entry. The table records 1.8 million or so distinct CDR3 sequences, approximately 40% of them present only once. Trimming took 7 bases from V and 2 from J, leaving 17 bases between them. The CDR3 totals 15 residues. Germline V gene sequence: CDR1 MDHEN, CDR2 SYDVKM. Sequenced material: blood. This sequence originates from a human donor in good health. The genes are TRBV28 and TRBJ2-5; TRBD2 might be the D (6 bases). CDR3 sequence reads: CASTYSGTSQETQYF. The CDR3 region has the DNA TGTGCCAGCACCTACTCCGGGACTTCGCAAGAGACCCAGTACTTC. Combining the CDR3 with reference TRBV28 and TRBJ2-5 gives the whole variable domain DVKVTQSSRYLVKRTGEKVFLECVQDMDHENMFWYRQDPGLGLRLIYFSYDVKMKEKGDIPEGYSVSREKKERFSLILESASTNQTSMYLCASTYSGTSQETQYFGPGTRLLVL.